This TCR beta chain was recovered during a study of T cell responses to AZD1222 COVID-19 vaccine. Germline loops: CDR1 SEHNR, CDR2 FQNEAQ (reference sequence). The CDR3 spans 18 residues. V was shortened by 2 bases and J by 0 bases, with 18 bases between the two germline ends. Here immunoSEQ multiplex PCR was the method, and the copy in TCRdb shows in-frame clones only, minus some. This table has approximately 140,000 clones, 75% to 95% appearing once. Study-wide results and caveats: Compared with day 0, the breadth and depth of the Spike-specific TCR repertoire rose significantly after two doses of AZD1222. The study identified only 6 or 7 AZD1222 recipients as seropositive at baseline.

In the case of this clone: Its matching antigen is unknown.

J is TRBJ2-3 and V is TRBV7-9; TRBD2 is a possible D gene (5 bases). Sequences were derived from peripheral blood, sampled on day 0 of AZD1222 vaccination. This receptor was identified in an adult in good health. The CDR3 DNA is TGTGCCAGCAGCTTATTGGCGGGCCCCCTACGGAGCACAGATACGCAGTATTTT. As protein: CASSLLAGPLRSTDTQYF.